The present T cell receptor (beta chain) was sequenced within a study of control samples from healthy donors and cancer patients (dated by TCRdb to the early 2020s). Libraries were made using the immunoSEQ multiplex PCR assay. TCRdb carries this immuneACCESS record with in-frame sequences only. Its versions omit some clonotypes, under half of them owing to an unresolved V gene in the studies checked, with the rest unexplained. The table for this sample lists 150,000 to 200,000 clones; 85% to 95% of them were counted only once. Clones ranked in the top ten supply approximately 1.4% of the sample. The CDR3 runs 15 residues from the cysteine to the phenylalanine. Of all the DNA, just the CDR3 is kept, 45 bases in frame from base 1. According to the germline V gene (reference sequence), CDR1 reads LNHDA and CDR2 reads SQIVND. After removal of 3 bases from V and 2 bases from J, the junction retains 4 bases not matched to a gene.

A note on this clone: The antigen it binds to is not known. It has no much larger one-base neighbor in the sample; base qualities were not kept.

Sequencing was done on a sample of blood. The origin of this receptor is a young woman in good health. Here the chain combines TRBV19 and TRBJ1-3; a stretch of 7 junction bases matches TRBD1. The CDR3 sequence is CASSIQGVAGNTIYF. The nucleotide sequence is TGTGCCAGTAGTATCCAGGGGGTCGCTGGAAACACCATATATTTT.